This T cell receptor (beta chain) was sequenced in a study of regulatory T cells in long-lasting Graves disease. Through Arm-PCR of CDR3 regions and iRepertoire HTBI primers, TCR beta libraries were built. MiXCR, applied by TCRdb to the multiplex PCR reads, yields one record per CDR3 protein. The sample has about 660,000 distinct CDR3 sequences; approximately 31% are singletons. A few counts support this clonotype. Its antigen is undetermined. Time point given: persistent/refractory GD, antithyroid drugs over 5 years with positive TRAb. PBMCs provided the RNA from which the TCR library was made. The patients included were those that came from an endocrinology department in Xi'an, China. General observations from the study: Patients whose Graves' disease persisted exhibited lower TCR diversity than those newly diagnosed.

Germline CDR1 is GTSNPN and CDR2 is SVGIG (reference sequence). Trimming removed 1 base at V and 0 bases at J, with 6 bases between. The CDR3 is 13 residues long. This sequence originates from a female donor with Graves disease. V is TRBV30 and J is TRBJ1-1; D is ambiguous. Sequencing used peripheral blood mononuclear cells (PBMCs), obtained when the disease was refractory, from a patient treated with antithyroid drugs. CDR3 sequence (DNA): TGTGCCTGGAGTGAGACGGTGAACACTGAAGCTTTCTTT. Its translation: CAWSETVNTEAFF. Supplemented by reference TRBV30 and TRBJ1-1, the full variable domain reads SQTIHQWPATLVQPVGSPLSLECTVEGTSNPNLYWYRQAAGRGLQLLFYSVGIGQISSEVPQNLSASRPQDRQFILSSKKLLLSDSGFYLCAWSETVNTEAFFGQGTRLTVV.